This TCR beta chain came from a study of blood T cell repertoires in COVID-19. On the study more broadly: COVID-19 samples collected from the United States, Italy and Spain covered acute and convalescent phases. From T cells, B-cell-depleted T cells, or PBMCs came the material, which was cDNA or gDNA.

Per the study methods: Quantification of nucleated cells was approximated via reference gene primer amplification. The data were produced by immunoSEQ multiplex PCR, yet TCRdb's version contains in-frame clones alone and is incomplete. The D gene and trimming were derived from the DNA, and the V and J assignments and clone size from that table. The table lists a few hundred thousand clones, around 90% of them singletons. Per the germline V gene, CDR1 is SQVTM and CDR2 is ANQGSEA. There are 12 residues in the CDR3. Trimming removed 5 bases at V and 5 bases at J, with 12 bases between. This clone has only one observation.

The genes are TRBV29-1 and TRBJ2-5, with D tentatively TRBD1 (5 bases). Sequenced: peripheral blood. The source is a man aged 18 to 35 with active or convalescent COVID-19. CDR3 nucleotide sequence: TGCAGCGTTCGTCTGGACACTGAGACCCAGTACTTC. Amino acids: CSVRLDTETQYF.